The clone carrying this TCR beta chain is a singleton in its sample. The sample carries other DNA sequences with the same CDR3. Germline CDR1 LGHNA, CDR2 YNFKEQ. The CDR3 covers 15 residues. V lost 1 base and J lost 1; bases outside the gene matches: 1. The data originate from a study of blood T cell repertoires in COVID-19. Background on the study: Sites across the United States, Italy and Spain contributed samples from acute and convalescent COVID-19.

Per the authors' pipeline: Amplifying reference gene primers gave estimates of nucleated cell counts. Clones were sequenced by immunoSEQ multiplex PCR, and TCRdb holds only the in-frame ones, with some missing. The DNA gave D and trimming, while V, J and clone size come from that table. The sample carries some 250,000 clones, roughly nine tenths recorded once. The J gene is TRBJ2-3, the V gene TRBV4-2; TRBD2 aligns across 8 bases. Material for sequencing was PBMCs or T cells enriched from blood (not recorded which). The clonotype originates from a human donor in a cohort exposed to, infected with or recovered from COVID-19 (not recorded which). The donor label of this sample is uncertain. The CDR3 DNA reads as TGTGCCAGCAGCCAAGGAGCGGGGGGCACAGATACGCAGTATTTT. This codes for CASSQGAGGTDTQYF.